Each of the 20 T cell receptor beta chains below was sequenced from the same sample in a study of cytomegalovirus exposure and HLA in healthy donors. The PCR contained 60 Vbeta and 13 Jbeta primers. Clones were sequenced by immunoSEQ multiplex PCR, and TCRdb holds only the in-frame ones, with some missing. In the table there are around 150,000 clones, about 80% of which are singletons. The sequencing input was PBMCs. These receptors came from a female donor in good health and CMV-seronegative.

This clone showed up just a few times. J is TRBJ2-2 and V is TRBV9; 10 bases match TRBD1. The CDR3 has 16 amino acids. Germline V gene data show CDR1 as SGDLS and CDR2 as YYNGEE. V was clipped by 3 bases and J by 7 bases; unmatched bases: 9. CDR3 amino acids: CASSARGTGDSGELFF. The CDR3 region has the DNA TGTGCCAGCAGCGCCCGGGGGACAGGGGACAGCGGGGAGCTGTTTTTT.

This sequence joins TRBV11-3 and TRBJ1-1, with a tentative D call TRBD1 (5 bases). The length of the CDR3 is 14 residues. Germline V lookup: CDR1 SGHNT, CDR2 YENEEA. The V end was cut by 5 bases, the J end by 5 bases, with 15 bases between. CDR3 nucleotides: TGTGCCAGCAGCCATGGCGGGGGAGGGACTGAAGCTTTCTTT. This encodes CASSHGGGGTEAFF. The whole variable domain, remainder taken from reference TRBV11-3 and TRBJ1-1, is EAGVVQSPRYKIIEKKQPVAFWCNPISGHNTLYWYLQNLGQGPELLIRYENEEAVDDSQLPKDRFSAERLKGVDSTLKIQPAELGDSAVYLCASSHGGGGTEAFFGQGTRLTVV.

The chain couples TRBV5-1 to TRBJ2-7, with D perhaps matching TRBD2 (5 bases). The CDR3 sequence is 16 residues long. V lost 0 bases, J lost 3 bases, and 16 bases lay in between. Germline CDR1 and CDR2: SGHRS and YFSETQ. CDR3 residues: CASSLGVTMGSYEQYF. CDR3 DNA: TGCGCCAGCAGCTTGGGAGTCACAATGGGGAGCTACGAGCAGTACTTC.

Here the CDR3 DNA reads TGTGCCAGTCTTCCACTAGCGCGCGGCACCGGGGAGCTGTTTTTT. Residues: CASLPLARGTGELFF. V is TRBV19 and J is TRBJ2-2, with TRBD2 matching over 7 bases. V lost 8 bases, J lost 4 bases, and 10 bases stayed unmatched. This CDR3 is 15 amino acids long. CDR1 LNHDA and CDR2 SQIVND come from the germline V gene (reference sequence).

The chain joins TRBV9 to TRBJ1-1; 7 bases agree with TRBD1. Trimming at V came to 4 bases and at J to 4 bases, leaving 10 bases not matched to a gene. In germline, CDR1 is SGDLS, CDR2 YYNGEE. This CDR3 contains 15 residues. As DNA, the CDR3 is TGTGCCAGCAGCCCCACAATACAGGGGATCACTGAAGCTTTCTTT. It is translated as CASSPTIQGITEAFF.

The CDR3 region is CASSSTGFPDQPQHF. The CDR3 nucleotides read TGCGCCAGCAGCTCAACAGGGTTTCCCGACCAGCCCCAGCATTTT. The genes are TRBV5-1 and TRBJ1-5; a possible D gene is TRBD1 (6 bases). The germline gives CDR1 SGHRS, CDR2 YFSETQ. This CDR3 region has 15 residues. Trimming shortened V by 3 bases and J by 7 bases, and 17 bases separated the two germline ends. The variable domain in full, completed from reference TRBV5-1 and TRBJ1-5, reads KAGVTQTPRYLIKTRGQQVTLSCSPISGHRSVSWYQQTPGQGLQFLFEYFSETQRNKGNFPGRFSGRQFSNSRSEMNVSTLELGDSALYLCASSSTGFPDQPQHFGDGTRLSIL.

The chain employs TRBV30 and TRBJ1-1, with 9 bases identical to TRBD1. After removal of 5 bases from V and 10 bases from J, the junction contained 14 bases not matched to a gene. The CDR3 is made up of 14 amino acids. Germline assignment: CDR1 GTSNPN and CDR2 SVGIG (reference sequence). This CDR3 is CAWGSRDRALRAFF. The CDR3 DNA reads as TGTGCCTGGGGGAGCCGGGACAGGGCTCTTAGAGCTTTCTTT.

The rearrangement uses TRBV5-1 and TRBJ2-5, with D tentatively TRBD2 (6 bases). The J call may be incorrect, as the DNA end agrees better with TRBJ2-7. CDR3 length: 15 amino acids. Looked up from germline, CDR1 is SGHRS and CDR2 is YFSETQ. CDR3 coding DNA: TGCGCCAGCAGCTGGCGACACGGGAGTGTCGACGAGCAGTACTTC. Translating it yields CASSWRHGSVDEQYF.

This clone was seen a handful of times. V and J are TRBV2 and TRBJ2-3, with TRBD2 matching over 7 bases. Germline V gene sequence: CDR1 SNHLY, CDR2 FYNNEI. J was trimmed by 4 bases and V by 6 bases; bases with no gene match: 7. The CDR3 extends over 14 amino acids. The chain's CDR3 is CASSQSGAADTQYF. CDR3 coding DNA: TGTGCCAGCAGCCAAAGCGGGGCAGCAGATACGCAGTATTTT.

The V gene is TRBV10-2, the J gene TRBJ1-2; a possible D gene is TRBD1 (6 bases). The CDR3 is 14 amino acids. The ends were cut back, 6 bases at V and 4 bases at J, with 15 bases in the middle. Per germline, CDR1 WSHSY and CDR2 SAAADI. CDR3 bases: TGCGCCAGCAGCAAGGACAGCCTGGGCTATGGCTACACCTTC. Its protein product is CASSKDSLGYGYTF.

This chain joins TRBV29-1 and TRBJ1-2; D gene unclear. The CDR3 has 11 residues. Trimming pared 1 base from V and 4 bases from J, leaving 4 bases between. Looked up from germline, CDR1 is SQVTM and CDR2 is ANQGSEA. The CDR3 DNA sequence: TGCAGCGTTGAAGGGCTCTATGGCTACACCTTC. Its protein product is CSVEGLYGYTF.

J is TRBJ1-5 and V is TRBV7-8; tentatively, D is TRBD1 (6 bases). This CDR3 region has 15 residues. Trimming took off 5 bases at V and 4 bases at J, with 15 bases between the two ends. Germline CDR1 and CDR2: SGHVS and FQNEAQ. The DNA for the CDR3 is TGTGCCAGCAGCCCTACAGGGAAGGAGAATCAGCCCCAGCATTTT. This sequence encodes CASSPTGKENQPQHF. Full variable domain (remainder filled in from reference TRBV7-8 and TRBJ1-5): GAGVSQSPRYKVAKRGQDVALRCDPISGHVSLFWYQQALGQGPEFLTYFQNEAQLDKSGLPSDRFFAERPEGSVSTLKIQRTQQEDSAVYLCASSPTGKENQPQHFGDGTRLSIL.

This clone showed up just a few times. V is TRBV25-1 and J is TRBJ2-5; D not resolved. Germline V CDR1 and CDR2: MGHDK, SYGVNS. The CDR3 is 10 residues long. The V end was cut by 5 bases, the J end by 4 bases, with 2 bases between. The CDR3, as DNA: TGTGCCAGCAGTCTAGAGACCCAGTACTTC. Protein: CASSLETQYF.

V is TRBV7-9 and J is TRBJ2-2, with 8 bases aligning to TRBD1. CDR1 and CDR2 from the germline V gene are SEHNR and FQNEAQ (reference sequence). V lost 7 bases to trimming and J lost 3 bases; unmatched junction nucleotides: 7. The CDR3 runs to 15 residues. DNA of the CDR3: TGTGCCAGCAAGAAGTCAGGGGGCGACACCGGGGAGCTGTTTTTT. Protein product: CASKKSGGDTGELFF.

A note on this clone: This specimen includes other DNA sequences encoding the same CDR3. The chain is built from TRBV11-2 and TRBJ2-7; D is unclear. Germline CDR1 reads SGHAT; CDR2 reads FQNNGV. CDR3 length: 12 amino acids. V dropped 3 bases and J dropped 3 bases, with 6 bases sitting between them. The CDR3 here is CASSFGGYEQYF. For the CDR3, the DNA is TGTGCCAGCAGCTTTGGCGGCTACGAGCAGTACTTC. The full variable domain, in which reference TRBV11-2 and TRBJ2-7 provide the parts outside the CDR3, is EAGVAQSPRYKIIEKRQSVAFWCNPISGHATLYWYQQILGQGPKLLIQFQNNGVVDDSQLPKDRFSAERLKGVDSTLKIQPAKLEDSAVYLCASSFGGYEQYFGPGTRLTVT.

This clone has only one observation. This chain uses TRBV10-3 with TRBJ2-7; D not resolved. The CDR3 loop spans 11 amino acids. The V gene's germline CDR1 is ENHRY and CDR2 SYGVKD. V lost 6 bases to trimming and J lost 3 bases, with 6 bases between them. CDR3 coding DNA: TGTGCCATCAGCACAGTCTACGAGCAGTACTTC. The encoded protein is CAISTVYEQYF.

This rearrangement joins TRBV11-2 to TRBJ2-6, with D unclear. From germline, CDR1 is SGHAT and CDR2 FQNNGV. With 1 base removed from V and 0 bases from J, the gap between germline ends came to 10 bases. The CDR3 has 17 residues. CDR3 sequence (DNA): TGTGCCAGCAGCTTAGTTGCCCTAAGCTCTGGGGCCAACGTCCTGACTTTC. This gives the protein CASSLVALSSGANVLTF.

The genes are TRBV4-2 and TRBJ2-5; D not certain. In germline, CDR1 is LGHNA, CDR2 YNFKEQ. The V end was cut by 1 base, the J end by 5 bases, with 8 bases between. CDR3 length: 13 residues. The CDR3, as DNA: TGTGCCAGCAGCCAAGGAGGCGCGGAGACCCAGTACTTC. Its translation is CASSQGGAETQYF.

The V and J genes are TRBV30 and TRBJ1-2; D ambiguous. From germline, CDR1 is GTSNPN and CDR2 SVGIG (reference sequence). The V gene lost 3 bases and the J gene lost 1 base, with 3 bases spanning the gap. The length of the CDR3 is 11 residues. DNA of the CDR3: TGTGCCTGGAGGTATAACTATGGCTACACCTTC. Protein: CAWRYNYGYTF.

This clone turned up a few times. The J gene is TRBJ1-2, the V gene TRBV2, with 9 bases that match TRBD1. Germline values: CDR1 SNHLY, CDR2 FYNNEI. The V segment lost 6 bases and the J segment 6 bases; nucleotides outside the gene matches: 5. The CDR3 totals 13 residues. Here the CDR3 reads CASRPGQGNGYTF. DNA for the CDR3: TGTGCCAGCAGACCCGGACAGGGGAATGGCTACACCTTC.